This TCR beta chain was documented in a study of human T cells and chemical hapten exposure (dated by TCRdb to the early 2020s). Describing the broader study: For sensitization, 2% DPC in acetone was applied to a 2 cm by 2 cm area of upper inner arm skin. Peripheral blood TCR repertoire changes were tracked in vivo in alopecia patients during primary and secondary sensitization to the hapten diphenylcyclopropenone (DPC). Under 30 alopecia patients gave blood for TCR sequencing at one to four time points (pre-sensitization, 2, 6 and 24 weeks). Throughout the study period of around 25 weeks, patients also received therapeutic DPC doses to the scalp every week. The libraries were sequenced as a pool, and the TCR yield per sample differed mostly because of small variations in library volumes within the pool. Patch testing was performed on the upper back with Finn chambers containing 0.01% DPC, and the patch tests were scored after 6 days according to International Contact Dermatitis Research Group standards. Most of the patients in the cohort were female, and the cohort covered alopecia areata with under or over 50% scalp involvement, alopecia totalis and alopecia universalis. Blood was sampled from patients pre-sensitization (week 0) and at 2, 6 and about 24 weeks after DPC sensitization. Paper-wide results and their limitations: Because all patients had alopecia, a presumed autoimmune disease, the immune response of the patients might differ from that of healthy individuals. Patch test score was positively correlated with the number of PT1 expanded TCRs, with significance at thresholds 8, 16 and 32 but not at 4. Expanded TCRs formed significantly more large CDR3 similarity clusters than pre-sensitization or healthy control sets, consistent with antigen-driven responses. Repeated subsampling changed both the strength of the expansion versus patch-test correlation and the threshold at which that correlation became significant. No change with DPC sensitization was found in the number of TCRs above 1 in 1000 frequency, and no evidence of global repertoire structure alterations was found.

About this clonotype: Its recognized antigen is unknown. Base-call qualities are not available, and no considerably larger clone is one nucleotide away.

In light of the paper, this sample's time point label describes: patch test 3, about 24 weeks after DPC sensitization. The treatment or condition label corresponds to: therapeutic diphenylcyclopropenone sensitization with weekly scalp DPC. At every patch-test visit, the blood draw took place before the patch test was put on. Eligible patients were aged 18 to 70, diagnosed with alopecia, deemed suitable for DPC therapy, and excluded if pregnant. Total RNA was isolated from unfractionated whole blood collected in Tempus Blood RNA tubes. The library relied on RACE. Sequencing used a NextSeq 500. Library preparation attached unique molecular identifiers to individual cDNA molecules for quantitative, reproducible TCR counting. For every blood RNA sample, sequencing covered both the TCR alpha and TCR beta chains. The authors' analysis ran thus. Samples had a median of roughly 87,000 TCRs, with a range from about 23,224 to 750,000. The Decombinator software suite was used to annotate V, J and CDR3 in the TCR reads. For the PS versus PT1 abundance plots, all samples were subsampled to the same number of TCRs (28,000). Expanded TCRs were defined as absent before sensitization and observed at least eight times at the 2-week time point. TCRdb reworked the public reads: Q25 trimming with fastp, MiXCR clone assembly, productive beta chains retained. Each entry merges the rows of one CDR3 protein and shows their most common DNA and genes. The V and J calls shown here were made by TCRdb, not taken from the authors' results. Within this sample are 90,000 to 140,000 distinct CDR3 sequences, with 30% to 35% of them counted one time only. The top ten constitute less than 3% of the sample.

The sample consisted of whole blood, taken in connection with sensitization to the hapten diphenylcyclopropenone (DPC). This sequence was found in a middle-aged man with alopecia areata. Some clones in this sample may be carry-over from other donors' samples.

The nucleotide sequence is given as TGTGCCAGCACCTCCGGTGGCACAGGCACAGATACGCAGTATTTT. Its translation reads: CASTSGGTGTDTQYF. The rearranged segments are TRBV6-2 or TRBV6-3 and TRBJ2-3, with no confidently assigned D gene. V is clipped by 7 bases and J by 1 base, and the sequence between their germline boundaries is 15 bases long. Taken from the germline V gene, the CDR1 and CDR2 loops are MNHEY and SVGEGT. Reading from cysteine to phenylalanine, the CDR3 counts 15 amino acids. Only the CDR3 part of the read is kept: 45 bases, read in frame from the first base.